This T cell receptor beta chain was sequenced during a study of cytomegalovirus exposure and HLA in healthy donors (dated by TCRdb to 2016 to 2017). In the study overall: According to an earlier analysis of a few hundred of the donors, about 180 million T cells yielded 90 million to 140 million unique TCR beta sequences and approximately 280 Gb of sequence data. About 300 gigabases of sequencing data and around 80 million unique TCR sequences made up an early release that covered about 640 HLA-typed donors. Of the approximately 400 genotyped donors, over 65% fell in the genetic ancestry cluster associated with self-reported Caucasian donors. The study was designed to test whether signatures of past pathogen exposure could be identified by cataloging public T cell receptors. The T cell repertoires of around 730 subjects were profiled by immunosequencing and related to cytomegalovirus serostatus. Along with the approximately 700-subject first cohort, a separate validation cohort of 120 different subjects was used. The study combined high-throughput TCR immunosequencing, statistical association of individual TCRs with disease status, and machine learning to predict cytomegalovirus infection status. In a later analysis, previously published TCR beta repertoires from 550 to 700 donors were re-analyzed and high-resolution HLA genotyping was added so that TCR occurrence patterns could be studied. Rather than drawing on any new phenotypic data, the later analysis identified candidate immune exposures from TCR beta sequences and the way those sequences occurred across donors. An earlier analysis of 587 of the donors used high-throughput TCR beta sequencing to judge whether each TCR beta V gene segment behaved as functional or pseudogenic. Alongside the repertoire data, information on donor age, sex, ethnicity and CMV serostatus was compiled. Genome-wide SNP genotypes for about three fifths of the roughly 670 donors were used in a later genetic analysis, which treated that subset as a discovery cohort. Every discovery cohort repertoire had been produced on one sequencing platform. HLA typing covered class I and class II loci at four-digit resolution. The number of typed donors differed by locus: about 629-640 for A, B, C, DRB1 and DQB1; approximately 520 for DQA1; approximately 610 for DPA1; and around 490 for DPB1. Several DR-DQ haplotypes were treated as single units for association and clustering because of strong linkage in the cohort. On average, around 200,000 unique TCR beta nucleotide sequences were sequenced per donor among a few hundred genotyped donors of the cohort, with roughly 20% of those sequences being non-productive.

General findings and caveats noted by the study authors: A later analysis found that TCR association rates varied across HLA loci, with DRB1 alleles showing the most associated TCRs and HLA-C alleles the fewest. Linkage disequilibrium might explain the correlated functional status among segregating V segments, but an unknown experimental factor could not be excluded. According to a later analysis, parvovirus B19, influenza, CMV and Epstein-Barr virus appeared linked to several top co-occurrence clusters. Some IMGT-functional V segments, including TRBV6-2 and TRBV6-3, could not be told apart with the 87-base-pair reads, so those segments were excluded. A further reported finding was that TCR beta sequences accurately predicted the HLA-A and HLA-B alleles for most subjects in the first cohort. According to the authors, the approach could potentially be generalized to other disease states and immunological phenotypes. Only TCR beta chains were sequenced in this cohort, and the absence of alpha or paired-chain data limited detectable features. Most CMV-associated TCR beta chains appeared to be HLA-restricted in a later analysis, and the HLA associations seemed to be driven largely by CMV exposure. In an earlier analysis of 587 of the donors, most TCR beta V segments appeared in productive rearrangements about 90% or about 30% of the time, broadly matching IMGT annotations. Because HLA typing was missing for some donors at each locus, association tests included only the typed subset. Immune exposure information for the cohort was limited to CMV serostatus. Because counts were too low, about 15 rarely observed V segments, including chromosome 9 orphons, were left out of the earlier analysis of several hundred of the donors. When HLA alleles, especially DR and DQ, strongly co-occurred, attributing TCR associations to individual alleles was difficult. Presence/absence analyses assumed roughly uniform sequencing depth across donors, an assumption that may not hold. The classifier was reported to diagnose cytomegalovirus status with high specificity and sensitivity in both the original and validation cohorts. In vitro tests confirmed that three of the cytomegalovirus-associated TCR beta chains recognize cytomegalovirus antigens. The study gave a list of under 200 TCR beta chains associated with cytomegalovirus. Across donors, most TCR sequences were observed very rarely, whereas some public TCRs were present in many individuals. An association between a missense DCLRE1C variant and V-gene and J-gene trimming of TCR beta chains was found in a later genetic analysis and replicated in an independent cohort. In a later analysis, HLA-associated TCR beta chains were found to be more clonally expanded and to have lower generation probabilities than equally common non-associated chains. At a false discovery rate of 0.05, a later analysis linked 15,000 to 20,000 TCR beta sequences to specific HLA alleles. Compared with the approximately 720-donor mean, donors in an Asian-associated ancestry cluster had fewer N-insertions in productive TCRs, according to a later genetic analysis. The sequencing pipeline was judged likely to have produced a cluster of highly shared sequence variants as a technical artifact.

Sequences SEHNR (CDR1) and FQNEAQ (CDR2) are obtained from the germline V gene (reference sequence). The CDR3, cysteine through phenylalanine, is 16 amino acids long. The read is trimmed to its CDR3 DNA, 48 bases read in frame from base 1. V has 1 base trimmed and J has 2 bases trimmed; junction bases matching no gene number 5. The library was obtained by the immunoSEQ multiplex PCR assay. For the multiplex PCR, a mixture combining 60 forward primers for TCR Vbeta segments and 13 reverse primers for TCR Jbeta segments was used. The CDR3 region of rearranged TCR beta genes was amplified from genomic DNA by a multiplex PCR assay. Amplified TCR beta libraries were sequenced as 87-base-pair reads on the Illumina HiSeq System. In the original analysis: A later analysis tallied 70 million to 100 million unique TCR beta chains across the 666 repertoires, and about 10 million of those chains were shared by two or more donors. A nearest-neighbor algorithm error-corrected the raw reads and collapsed the reads into unique sequences, merging closely related sequences to remove PCR and sequencing errors. To assign V, D and J gene segments, CDR3 sequences were aligned to IMGT reference sequences. For a sequence to be retained, a match of at least six nucleotides was required to both a V gene segment and a J gene segment. Rearrangements were classified as productive when the CDR3 lacked stop codons and remained in frame with V and J, and all other rearrangements were classified as non-productive. CDR3 was defined by IMGT convention, running from the second conserved V-encoded cysteine to the conserved J-encoded phenylalanine. The earlier analysis of about 640 of the donors excluded any sequence lacking an unambiguous match to a single V gene segment. In an earlier analysis of around 590 of the donors, a V segment was called functional when productive rearrangements were above 56.7%, and segregating when the standard deviation between donors exceeded 5%. A statistical classification framework was built to diagnose cytomegalovirus status from the catalog of TCR beta chain sequences. In a later analysis, TCR nucleotide sequences were compared against IMGT/GENE-DB human TR gene sequences so that V and J genes could be assigned. A later analysis assigned CDR3 sequences and most-parsimonious VDJ recombination scenarios with the TCRdist pipeline. In a later analysis, each TCR beta chain was defined by its CDR3 amino acid sequence together with its V-gene family, and reads without a unique V-gene family were excluded. A later analysis removed 550 to 700 highly shared, low-generation-probability nucleotide sequences to deal with suspected cross-contamination and a sequencing artifact. For each public chain, a later analysis derived a clonal expansion index from normalized ranks of inferred template counts within each repertoire. In a later analysis, generation probabilities were computed with a VDJ recombination model fitted to out-of-frame rearrangements, and the resulting probabilities were checked against IGoR. In a later analysis, TCR-TCR, TCR-HLA and TCR-CMV co-occurrence was scored with hypergeometric tests, and a repertoire-size bias correction was applied to TCR pairs. In a later analysis, false discovery rates were estimated by permuting HLA or CMV assignments 20 times. In a later analysis, co-occurring TCRs were grouped using DBSCAN, and TCRdist sequence similarity was added for clustering within HLA-allele-positive subsets. Repertoires with fewer than 30,000 or more than 120,000 public chains, plus five repertoires with anomalous nucleotide sharing, were excluded from co-occurrence clustering. TCRdb took this table from immuneACCESS and kept in-frame rearrangements with V and J called. Such tables lack part of the clones; where checked against another copy, unresolved V genes explain under half of the gap, and the rest is unexplained. From that table come the V and J calls and clone size; the DNA was used to work out D and trimming. The sample table records about 160,000 clones. Jointly, the top ten make up over 1% of the sample.

Turning to this clone: This clone's antigen is unknown.

The cohort consisted of fewer than 700 healthy bone marrow donors. Cohort members were all nominally healthy when sampled, although unrecorded immune exposures were likely present. The donor was CMV seronegative and belonged to the group of more than 300 seronegative cohort members. A peripheral blood sample was provided by each donor, and peripheral blood mononuclear cells were used for TCR beta sequencing. The Qiagen DNeasy Blood Extraction Kit was used to extract genomic DNA from the blood cell samples. This clonotype was sampled from a woman in her sixties in good health and CMV-seronegative. The sample taken for sequencing was PBMCs. Rearrangement joined TRBV7-9 to TRBJ1-5; 7 nucleotides in the junction match TRBD1. For the CDR3, the sequence is CASSLGQGKGNQPQHF. The sequenced DNA: TGTGCCAGCAGCTTAGGACAGGGTAAGGGCAATCAGCCCCAGCATTTT. Here the CDR3 is joined to the reference TRBV7-9 and TRBJ1-5 genes, and the full variable domain is: DTGVSQNPRHKITKRGQNVTFRCDPISEHNRLYWYRQTLGQGPEFLTYFQNEAQLEKSRLLSDRFSAERPKGSFSTLEIQRTEQGDSAMYLCASSLGQGKGNQPQHFGDGTRLSIL.